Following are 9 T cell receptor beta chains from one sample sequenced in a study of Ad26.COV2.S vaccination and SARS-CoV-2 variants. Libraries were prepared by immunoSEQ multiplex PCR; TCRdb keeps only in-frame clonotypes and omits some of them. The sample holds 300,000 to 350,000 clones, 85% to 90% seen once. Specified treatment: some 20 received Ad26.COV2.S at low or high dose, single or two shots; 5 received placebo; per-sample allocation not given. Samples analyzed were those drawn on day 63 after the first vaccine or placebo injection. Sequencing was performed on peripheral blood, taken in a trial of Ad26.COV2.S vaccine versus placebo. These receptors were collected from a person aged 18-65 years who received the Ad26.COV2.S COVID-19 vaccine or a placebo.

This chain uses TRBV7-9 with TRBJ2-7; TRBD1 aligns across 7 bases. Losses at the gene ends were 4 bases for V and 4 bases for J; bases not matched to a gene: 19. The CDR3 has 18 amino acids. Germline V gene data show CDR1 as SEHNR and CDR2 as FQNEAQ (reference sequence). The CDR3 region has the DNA TGTGCCAGCAGCTCCCCTCAAGGGTTTACGGGACAGAGATACGAGCAGTACTTC. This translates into CASSSPQGFTGQRYEQYF.

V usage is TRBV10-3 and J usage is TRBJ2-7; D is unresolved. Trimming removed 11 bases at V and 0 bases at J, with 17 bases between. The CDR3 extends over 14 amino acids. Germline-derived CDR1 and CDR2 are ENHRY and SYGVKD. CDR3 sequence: CAVTKGPASYEQYF. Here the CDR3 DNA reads TGTGCCGTTACGAAGGGTCCAGCCTCCTACGAGCAGTACTTC.

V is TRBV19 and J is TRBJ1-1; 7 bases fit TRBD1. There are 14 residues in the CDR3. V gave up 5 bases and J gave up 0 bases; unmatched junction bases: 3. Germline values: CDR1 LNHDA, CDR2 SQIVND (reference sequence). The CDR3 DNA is TGTGCCAGTAGTCGACAGGGAATGAACACTGAAGCTTTCTTT. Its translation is CASSRQGMNTEAFF. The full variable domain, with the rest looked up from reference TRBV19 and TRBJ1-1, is DGGITQSPKYLFRKEGQNVTLSCEQNLNHDAMYWYRQDPGQGLRLIYYSQIVNDFQKGDIAEGYSVSREKKESFPLTVTSAQKNPTAFYLCASSRQGMNTEAFFGQGTRLTVV.

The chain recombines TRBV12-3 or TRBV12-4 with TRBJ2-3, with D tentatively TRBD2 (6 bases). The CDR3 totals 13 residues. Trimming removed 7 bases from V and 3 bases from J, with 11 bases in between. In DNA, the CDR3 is TGTGCCAGCACTGCGGGGCAAACAGATACGCAGTATTTT. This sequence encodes CASTAGQTDTQYF.

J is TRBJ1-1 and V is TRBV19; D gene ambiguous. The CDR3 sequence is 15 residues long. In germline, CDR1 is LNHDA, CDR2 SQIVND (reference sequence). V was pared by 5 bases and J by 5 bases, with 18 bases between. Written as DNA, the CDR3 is TGTGCCAGTAGTTCCCAACCTGGGAGGGATACTGAAGCTTTCTTT. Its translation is CASSSQPGRDTEAFF.

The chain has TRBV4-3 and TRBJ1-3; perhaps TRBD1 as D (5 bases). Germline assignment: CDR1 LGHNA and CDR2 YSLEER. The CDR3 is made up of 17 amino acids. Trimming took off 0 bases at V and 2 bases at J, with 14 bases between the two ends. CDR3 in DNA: TGCGCCAGCAGCCAAGAACCCCCAGGGAGGACTGGAAACACCATATATTTT. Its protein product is CASSQEPPGRTGNTIYF.

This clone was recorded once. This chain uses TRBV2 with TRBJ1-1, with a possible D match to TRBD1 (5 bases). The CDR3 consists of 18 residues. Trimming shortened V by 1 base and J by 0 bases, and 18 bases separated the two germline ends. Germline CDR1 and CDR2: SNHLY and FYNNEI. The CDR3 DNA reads TGTGCCAGCAGTGAAGACCAACGCTTGACAGAAATGAACACTGAAGCTTTCTTT. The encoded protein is CASSEDQRLTEMNTEAFF.

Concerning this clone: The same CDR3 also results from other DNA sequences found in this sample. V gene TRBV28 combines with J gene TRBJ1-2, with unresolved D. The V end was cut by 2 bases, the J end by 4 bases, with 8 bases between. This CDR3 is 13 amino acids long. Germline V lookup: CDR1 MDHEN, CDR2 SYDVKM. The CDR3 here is CASSLRGLYGYTF. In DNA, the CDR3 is TGTGCCAGCAGTTTACGAGGGCTCTATGGCTACACCTTC.

CDR3 coding DNA: TGTGCCAGCAGCCCAGGGTTGGGACAGAACTATGGCTACACCTTC. Protein: CASSPGLGQNYGYTF. The J gene is TRBJ1-2, the V gene TRBV5-6; 7 nucleotides line up with TRBD1. V shed 4 bases, J shed 2 bases, and the junction held 8 bases outside the gene matches. This CDR3 is 15 amino acids long. Germline CDR1 SGHDT, CDR2 YYEEEE.